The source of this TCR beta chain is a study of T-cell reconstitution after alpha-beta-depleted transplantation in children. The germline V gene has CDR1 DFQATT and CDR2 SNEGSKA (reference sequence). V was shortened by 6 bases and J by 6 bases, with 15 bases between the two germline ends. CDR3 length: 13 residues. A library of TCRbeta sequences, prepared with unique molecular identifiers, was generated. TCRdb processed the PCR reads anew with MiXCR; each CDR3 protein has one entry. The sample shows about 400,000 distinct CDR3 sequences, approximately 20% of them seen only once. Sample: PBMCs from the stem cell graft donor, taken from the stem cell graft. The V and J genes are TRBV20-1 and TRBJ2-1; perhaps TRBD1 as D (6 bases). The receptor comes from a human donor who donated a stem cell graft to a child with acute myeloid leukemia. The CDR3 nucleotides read TGCAGTGCCCCAATGGTAGGGGGCAATGAGCAGTTCTTC. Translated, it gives CSAPMVGGNEQFF.